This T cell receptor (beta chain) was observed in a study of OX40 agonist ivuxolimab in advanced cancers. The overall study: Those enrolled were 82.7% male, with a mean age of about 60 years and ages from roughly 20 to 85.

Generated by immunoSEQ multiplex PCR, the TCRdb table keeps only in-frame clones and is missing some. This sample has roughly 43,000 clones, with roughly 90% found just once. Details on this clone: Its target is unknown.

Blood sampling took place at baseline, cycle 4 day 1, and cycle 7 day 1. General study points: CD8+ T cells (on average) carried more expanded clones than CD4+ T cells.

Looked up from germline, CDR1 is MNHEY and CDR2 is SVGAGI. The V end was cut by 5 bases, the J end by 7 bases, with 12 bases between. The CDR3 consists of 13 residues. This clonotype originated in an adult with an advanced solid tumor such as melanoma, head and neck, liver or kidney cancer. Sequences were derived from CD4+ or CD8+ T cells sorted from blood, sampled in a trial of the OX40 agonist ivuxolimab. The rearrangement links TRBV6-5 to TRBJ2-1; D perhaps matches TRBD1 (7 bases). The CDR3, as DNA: TGTGCCAGCAGTCAGGGGGGTTTTAATGAGCAGTTCTTC. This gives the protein CASSQGGFNEQFF.